This TCR beta chain was recovered during a study of T cells expressing NK-cell markers. Study as a whole: TCR beta repertoires came from sorted CD3+CD56+NKG2C+, CD3+CD56+NKG2C- and CD3+CD56-NKG2C+ T cells. The study sequenced eight donors, seven HCMV-seropositive and one seronegative. General study findings and limits: CD8+ T cells in roughly six donors included dominant NKG2C+ clonotypes at about 1.0-7.5%.

About this clonotype: Its antigen is not identified.

After re-calling the 5' RACE reads, TCRdb lists one entry per CDR3 protein, DNA absent. Recorded here are about 370,000 distinct CDR3 sequences; the top ten clones represent approximately 12%. Germline values: CDR1 MGHRA, CDR2 YSYEKL. The CDR3 runs 15 residues. This chain links TRBV4-1 with TRBJ2-7; the D call from TCRdb, TRBD1, cannot be confirmed without DNA. This TCR was sampled from a woman aged 50 to 65 in good health. Sequenced input: blood T cells: a sorted CD56 or NKG2C T cell subset, CD4+ or CD8+ T cells, or bulk PBMC T cells (not recorded which). The CDR3 here is CASSQDGDRRYEQYF.